Reported below is one T cell receptor (beta chain). The data stem from a study of radiation and T cells in renal cell carcinoma. Assay used: immunoSEQ multiplex PCR; TCRdb lists only in-frame clones, some missing. The data hold about 160,000 clones, with about nine tenths observed a single time. Time point described: baseline pretreatment blood. The treatment is: 15 Gy SBRT to primary tumor, nephrectomy 4 weeks later. V dropped 1 base and J dropped 4; count of bases not matched to a gene: 8. The CDR3 covers 16 residues. The V gene's germline CDR1 is PRHDT and CDR2 FYEKMQ (reference sequence). Source: blood, taken from a patient whose treatment included radiotherapy and nephrectomy. This rearrangement joins TRBV13 to TRBJ1-1; 8 positions agree with TRBD1. This receptor was obtained from a woman in her seventies with renal cell carcinoma. The CDR3, as DNA: TGTGCCAGCAGCTTAGCAAGGGTGGACAGGGTCACTGAAGCTTTCTTT. Translation gives CASSLARVDRVTEAFF.